The T cell receptor beta chain described here comes from a study of blood T cell repertoires in COVID-19. For the study at large: COVID-19 samples from acute and convalescent phases originated in the United States, Italy and Spain. PBMCs, B-cell-depleted T cells, or T cells were the source of the cDNA or gDNA that made up the material.

In the study's own analysis: Scientists estimated how many nucleated cells there were by amplifying reference gene primers. The data were produced by immunoSEQ multiplex PCR, yet TCRdb's version contains in-frame clones alone and is incomplete. From that table come the V and J calls and clone size; the DNA was used to work out D and trimming. The data contain about 310,000 clones, around 87% of them singletons. The CDR3 is 16 amino acids. From germline, CDR1 is SGHTA and CDR2 FQGNSA. V was pared by 0 bases and J by 4 bases, with 7 bases of the junction left unmatched. Sequencing was performed on peripheral blood. The clonotype comes from a woman in her forties or fifties who had recovered from COVID-19. The chain carries TRBV7-2 and TRBJ2-3; 7 bases agree with TRBD2. In DNA, the CDR3 is TGTGCCAGCAGCTTAGCAGGGGCGGGAGTCTCAGATACGCAGTATTTT. Amino acid sequence: CASSLAGAGVSDTQYF.